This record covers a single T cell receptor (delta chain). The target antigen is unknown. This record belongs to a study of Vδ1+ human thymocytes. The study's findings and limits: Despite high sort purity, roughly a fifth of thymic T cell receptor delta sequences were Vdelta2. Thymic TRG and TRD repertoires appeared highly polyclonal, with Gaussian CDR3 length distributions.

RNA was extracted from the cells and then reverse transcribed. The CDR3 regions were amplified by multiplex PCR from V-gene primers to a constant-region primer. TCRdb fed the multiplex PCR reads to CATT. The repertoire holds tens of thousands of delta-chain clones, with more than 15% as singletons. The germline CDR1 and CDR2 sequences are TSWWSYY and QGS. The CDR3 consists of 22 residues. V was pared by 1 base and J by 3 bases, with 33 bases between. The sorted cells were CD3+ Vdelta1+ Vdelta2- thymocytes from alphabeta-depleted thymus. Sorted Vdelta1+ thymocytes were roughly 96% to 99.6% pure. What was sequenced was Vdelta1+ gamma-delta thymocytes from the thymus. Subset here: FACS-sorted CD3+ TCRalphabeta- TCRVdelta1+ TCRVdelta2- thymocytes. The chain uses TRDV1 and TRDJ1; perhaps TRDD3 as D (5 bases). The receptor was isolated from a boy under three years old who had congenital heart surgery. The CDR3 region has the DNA TGTGCTCTTGGGGAACCGTCACCACCTCTCTACGTGAGGGATGCGTACGCCGATAAACTCATCTTT. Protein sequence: CALGEPSPPLYVRDAYADKLIF.